Shown below are 5 T cell receptor beta chains from a single sample sequenced in a study of blood T cell repertoires in COVID-19. TCRdb's copy holds only in-frame clones and misses some; the assay was immunoSEQ multiplex PCR. The sample carries more than 85,000 clones, more than 90% recorded once. The sequencing sample was made of peripheral blood. The receptors stem from a man between 70 and 80 years old with acute or convalescent COVID-19.

CDR3 region: CASSFRQHRDVNTEAFF. The CDR3 DNA sequence: TGCGCCAGCAGCTTTAGACAGCACCGAGATGTGAACACTGAAGCTTTCTTT. The V and J genes are TRBV5-1 and TRBJ1-1; the D gene is possibly TRBD1 (5 bases). The germline gives CDR1 SGHRS, CDR2 YFSETQ. Trimming took 2 bases from V and 0 from J, leaving 17 bases between them. The CDR3 is 17 residues long.

This clone was found once. CDR3 in DNA: TGTGCCAGCAGCTTGGTGGGGGCGCAATCACCCCTCCACTTT. It yields the protein CASSLVGAQSPLHF. This chain joins TRBV7-9 and TRBJ1-6; D is possibly TRBD1 (6 bases). Germline V lookup: CDR1 SEHNR, CDR2 FQNEAQ (reference sequence). Trimming took off 3 bases at V and 10 bases at J, with 13 bases between the two ends. The CDR3 has 14 residues.

The chain recombines TRBV11-3 with TRBJ2-2; 7 bases line up with TRBD1. Germline loops: CDR1 SGHNT, CDR2 YENEEA. The CDR3 sequence is 13 residues long. V gave up 5 bases and J gave up 14 bases; unmatched junction bases: 11. The CDR3 loop reads CASSRLQGYGLFF. DNA of the CDR3: TGTGCCAGCAGCCGCCTACAGGGGTATGGACTGTTTTTT.

The chain employs TRBV11-3 and TRBJ1-6, with a possible D match to TRBD1 (6 bases). There are 17 residues in the CDR3. The V gene lost 1 base and the J gene lost 3 bases, with 13 bases spanning the gap. Germline lookup yields CDR1 SGHNT and CDR2 YENEEA. DNA for the CDR3: TGTGCCAGCAGCTTAGTAAGCGGGGGCCACTATAATTCACCCCTCCACTTT. Protein product: CASSLVSGGHYNSPLHF.

The gene calls are TRBV29-1 and TRBJ2-5, with TRBD1 identical over 9 bases. The germline V gene encodes CDR1 SQVTM and CDR2 ANQGSEA. V gave up 6 bases and J gave up 5 bases; unmatched junction bases: 4. CDR3 length: 12 residues. The CDR3 reads CSVGQGWETQYF. As DNA, the CDR3 is TGCAGCGTGGGACAGGGTTGGGAGACCCAGTACTTC.